The T cell receptor (beta chain) described here comes from a study of CD4+ T cells in melanoma. The protocol was immunoSEQ multiplex PCR, while the TCRdb copy is restricted to in-frame clones and leaves out a portion. The sample lists 17,000 or so clones, over 70% occurring once. This CDR3 is built from 14 residues. With 0 bases removed from V and 4 bases from J, the gap between germline ends came to 10 bases. The V gene's germline CDR1 is SGDLS and CDR2 YYNGEE. Study outcomes and limitations: CD8+ T cell, macrophage and B cell function reportedly correlated with neoantigen-specific CD4+ T cells.

About this clone itself: Its cognate antigen is unknown.

The sample was cells from a culture (not recorded whether cultured in vitro). This chain links TRBV9 with TRBJ1-2; possibly TRBD1 for D (6 bases). The sequence derives from a human donor with melanoma. The CDR3 DNA reads as TGTGCCAGCAGCGTAGACGGGACAATCTATGGCTACACCTTC. Translating it yields CASSVDGTIYGYTF.